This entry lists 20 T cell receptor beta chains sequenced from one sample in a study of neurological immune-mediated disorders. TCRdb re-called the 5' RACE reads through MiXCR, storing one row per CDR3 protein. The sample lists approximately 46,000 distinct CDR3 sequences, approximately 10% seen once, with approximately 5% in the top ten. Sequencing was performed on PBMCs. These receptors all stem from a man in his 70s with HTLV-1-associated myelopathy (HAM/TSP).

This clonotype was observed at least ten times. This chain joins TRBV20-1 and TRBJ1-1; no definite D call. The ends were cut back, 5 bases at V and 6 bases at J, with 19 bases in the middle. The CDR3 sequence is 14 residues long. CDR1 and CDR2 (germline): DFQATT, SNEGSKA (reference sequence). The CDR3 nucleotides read TGCAGTGCTCCTAAGGAGGCCTCGGGCCCTGAAGCTTTCTTT. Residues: CSAPKEASGPEAFF.

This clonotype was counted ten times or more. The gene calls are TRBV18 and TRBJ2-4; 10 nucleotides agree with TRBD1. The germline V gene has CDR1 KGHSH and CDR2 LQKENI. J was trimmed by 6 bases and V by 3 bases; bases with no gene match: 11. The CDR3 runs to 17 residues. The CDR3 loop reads CASSPIIGQGGGNIQYF. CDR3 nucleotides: TGTGCCAGCTCACCGATTATAGGACAGGGGGGCGGAAACATTCAGTACTTC. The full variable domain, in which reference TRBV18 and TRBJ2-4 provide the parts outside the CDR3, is NAGVMQNPRHLVRRRGQEARLRCSPMKGHSHVYWYRQLPEEGLKFMVYLQKENIIDESGMPKERFSAEFPKEGPSILRIQQVVRGDSAAYFCASSPIIGQGGGNIQYFGAGTRLSVL.

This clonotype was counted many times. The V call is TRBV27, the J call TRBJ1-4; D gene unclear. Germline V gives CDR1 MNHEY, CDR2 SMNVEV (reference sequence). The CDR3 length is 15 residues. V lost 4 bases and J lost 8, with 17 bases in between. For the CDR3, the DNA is TGTGCCAGCAGTTCTAGGAACAGAGTCCGGGAAAAACTGTTTTTT. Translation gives CASSSRNRVREKLFF.

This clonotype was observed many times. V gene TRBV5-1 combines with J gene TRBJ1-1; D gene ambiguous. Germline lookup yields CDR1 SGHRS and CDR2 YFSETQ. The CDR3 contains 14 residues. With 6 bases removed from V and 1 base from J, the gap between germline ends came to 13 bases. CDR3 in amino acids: CASTFGRTNTEAFF. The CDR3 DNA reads TGCGCCAGCACCTTTGGACGGACGAACACTGAAGCTTTCTTT.

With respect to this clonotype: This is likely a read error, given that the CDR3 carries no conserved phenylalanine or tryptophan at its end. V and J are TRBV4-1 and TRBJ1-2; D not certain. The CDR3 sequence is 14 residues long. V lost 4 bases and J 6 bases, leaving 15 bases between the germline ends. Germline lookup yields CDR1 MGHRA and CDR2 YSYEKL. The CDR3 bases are TGCGCCAGCAGCCCGGGAGGTTGGAGGGATGGCTACACCATC. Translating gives CASSPGGWRDGYTI.

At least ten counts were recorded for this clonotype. Written as DNA, the CDR3 is TGCGCCAGCAGGGTAGCGGGAGGAAATGAGCAGTTCTTC. Amino acid sequence: CASRVAGGNEQFF. This chain connects TRBV5-1 to TRBJ2-1, with 10 bases identical to TRBD2. Losses at the gene ends were 5 bases for V and 7 bases for J; bases not matched to a gene: 3. The germline gives CDR1 SGHRS, CDR2 YFSETQ. This CDR3 spans 13 amino acids.

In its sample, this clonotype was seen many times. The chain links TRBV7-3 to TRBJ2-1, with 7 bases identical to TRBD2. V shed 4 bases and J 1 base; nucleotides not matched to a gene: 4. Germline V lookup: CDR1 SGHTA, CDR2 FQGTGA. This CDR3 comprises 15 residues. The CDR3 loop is CASSSKRGSYNEQFF. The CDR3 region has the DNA TGTGCCAGCAGCTCCAAGCGGGGATCCTACAATGAGCAGTTCTTC.

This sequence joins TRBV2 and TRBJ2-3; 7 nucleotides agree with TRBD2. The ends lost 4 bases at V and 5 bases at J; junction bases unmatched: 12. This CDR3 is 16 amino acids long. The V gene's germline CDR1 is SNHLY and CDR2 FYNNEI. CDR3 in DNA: TGTGCCAGCAGTGTAATGGCGGGAGTCCAGAGAGATACGCAGTATTTT. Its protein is CASSVMAGVQRDTQYF.

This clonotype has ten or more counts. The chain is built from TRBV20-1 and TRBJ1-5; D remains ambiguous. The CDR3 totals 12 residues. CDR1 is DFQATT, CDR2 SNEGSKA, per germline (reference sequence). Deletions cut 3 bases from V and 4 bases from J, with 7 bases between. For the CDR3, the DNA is TGCAGTGCTAGGAGGGAAAATCAGCCCCAGCATTTT. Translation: CSARRENQPQHF.

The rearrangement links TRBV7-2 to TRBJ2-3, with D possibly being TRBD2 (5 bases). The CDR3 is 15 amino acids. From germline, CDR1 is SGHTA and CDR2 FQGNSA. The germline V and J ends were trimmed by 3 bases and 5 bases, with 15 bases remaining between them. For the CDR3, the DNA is TGTGCCAGCAGCTTTTCGACAACAGCGGTAGATACGCAGTATTTT. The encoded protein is CASSFSTTAVDTQYF.

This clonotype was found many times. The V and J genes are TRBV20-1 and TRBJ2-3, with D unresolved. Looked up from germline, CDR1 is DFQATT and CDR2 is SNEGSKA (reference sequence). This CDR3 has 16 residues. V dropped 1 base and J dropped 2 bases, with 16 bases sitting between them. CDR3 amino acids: CSARAPRTSPTDTQYF. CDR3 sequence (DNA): TGCAGTGCTAGAGCCCCCCGTACCTCCCCCACAGATACGCAGTATTTT.

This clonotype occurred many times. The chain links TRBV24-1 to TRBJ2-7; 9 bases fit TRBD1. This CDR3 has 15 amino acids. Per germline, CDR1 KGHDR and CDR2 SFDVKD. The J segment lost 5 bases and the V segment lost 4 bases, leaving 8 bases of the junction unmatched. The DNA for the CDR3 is TGTGCCACCAGTGACGGGACAGGGAGCGTGGACGAGCAGTACTTC. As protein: CATSDGTGSVDEQYF.

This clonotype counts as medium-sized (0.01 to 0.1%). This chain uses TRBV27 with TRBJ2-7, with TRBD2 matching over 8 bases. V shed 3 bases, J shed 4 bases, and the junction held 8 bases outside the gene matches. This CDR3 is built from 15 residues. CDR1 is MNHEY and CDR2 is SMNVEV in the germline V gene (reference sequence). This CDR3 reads CASSFPGRGLYEQYF. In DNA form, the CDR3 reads TGTGCCAGCAGTTTCCCCGGGAGGGGACTTTACGAGCAGTACTTC.

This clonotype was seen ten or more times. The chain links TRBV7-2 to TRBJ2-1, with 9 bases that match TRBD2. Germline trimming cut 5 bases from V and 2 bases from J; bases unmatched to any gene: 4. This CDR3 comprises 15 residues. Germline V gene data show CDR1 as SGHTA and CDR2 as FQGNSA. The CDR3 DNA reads TGTGCCAGCAGCCCTCTAGCGGGACCCTACAATGAGCAGTTCTTC. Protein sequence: CASSPLAGPYNEQFF.

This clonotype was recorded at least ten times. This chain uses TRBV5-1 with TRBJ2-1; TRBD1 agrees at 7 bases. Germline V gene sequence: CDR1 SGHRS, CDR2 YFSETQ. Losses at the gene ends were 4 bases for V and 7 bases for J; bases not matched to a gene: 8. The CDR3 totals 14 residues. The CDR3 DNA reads TGCGCCAGCAGCCAAGACAGGGCCGGGAATGAGCAGTTCTTC. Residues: CASSQDRAGNEQFF.

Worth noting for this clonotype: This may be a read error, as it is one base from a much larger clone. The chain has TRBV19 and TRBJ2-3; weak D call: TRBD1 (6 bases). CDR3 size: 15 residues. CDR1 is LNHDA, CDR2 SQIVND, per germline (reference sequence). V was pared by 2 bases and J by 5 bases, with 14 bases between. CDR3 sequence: CASSISTQGIDTQYF. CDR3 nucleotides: TGTGCCAGTAGTATAAGTACACAGGGAATAGATACGCAGTATTTT.

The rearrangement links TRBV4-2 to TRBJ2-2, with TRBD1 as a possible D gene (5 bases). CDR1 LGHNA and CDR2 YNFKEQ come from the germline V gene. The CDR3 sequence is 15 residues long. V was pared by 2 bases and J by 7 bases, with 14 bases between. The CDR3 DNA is TGTGCCAGCAGCCAACAAAGGGGCCCAGGCGGGGAGCTGTTTTTT. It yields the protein CASSQQRGPGGELFF.

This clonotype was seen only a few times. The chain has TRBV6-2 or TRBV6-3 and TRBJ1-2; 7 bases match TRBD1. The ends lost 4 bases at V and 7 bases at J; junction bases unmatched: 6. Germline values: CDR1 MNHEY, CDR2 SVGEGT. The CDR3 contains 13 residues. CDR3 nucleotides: TGTGCCAGCAGTTCGACAGGGTGGTTTGGCTACACCTTC. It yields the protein CASSSTGWFGYTF.

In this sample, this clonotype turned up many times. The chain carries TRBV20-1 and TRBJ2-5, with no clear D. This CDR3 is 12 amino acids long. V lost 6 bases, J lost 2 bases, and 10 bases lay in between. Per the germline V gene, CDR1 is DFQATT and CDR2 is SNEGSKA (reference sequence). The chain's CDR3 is CSAPRSQETQYF. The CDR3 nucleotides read TGCAGTGCCCCGCGGAGTCAAGAGACCCAGTACTTC.

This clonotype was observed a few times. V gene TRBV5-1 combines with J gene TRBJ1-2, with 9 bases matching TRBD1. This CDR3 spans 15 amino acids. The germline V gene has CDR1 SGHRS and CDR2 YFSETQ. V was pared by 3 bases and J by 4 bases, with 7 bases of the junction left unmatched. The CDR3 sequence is CASSWGDRDLYGYTF. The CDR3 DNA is TGCGCCAGCAGCTGGGGGGACAGGGACCTCTATGGCTACACCTTC.